This T cell receptor (beta chain) was obtained from a study of tumor and adjacent non-tumor tissue in lung cancer. Study-level information: The cohort had approximately 13 adenocarcinoma, 2 squamous cell and 1 small cell patients. Aged about 31 to 80 years, patients included about 11 men and about five women with stage I to III disease. Samples averaged roughly 4.2 million productive TCRbeta reads each. General study results and limits: Compared with tumor, normal lung showed significantly lower TCR diversity.

This sample's RNA came from whole unsorted tissue. More than 3 cm separated this lung sample from the edge of the tumor. This clonotype was found a few times. What it binds is unknown. The library came from three nested PCR rounds adapted from ARM-PCR protocols. TCRdb re-called the multiplex PCR reads with MiXCR, one entry per CDR3 protein. The repertoire consists of fewer than 90,000 distinct CDR3 sequences, with around 82% occurring once and the leading ten covering roughly a fifth. The receptor was derived from a woman aged 45-65 years with non-small cell lung cancer. Material: distant non-tumor lung tissue.

Here the CDR3 DNA reads TGTGCCACCGCGACTCAGGGAGTCGCGGGGTATAGCAATCAGCCCCAGTATTTT. As protein: CATATQGVAGYSNQPQYF. This sequence joins TRBV6-1 and TRBJ1-5; a weak D match, TRBD2 (6 bases). The J call could be wrong; TRBJ2-3 is a better fit for the DNA end. The CDR3 is 18 residues long. The germline V gene encodes CDR1 MNHNS and CDR2 SASEGT.